This T cell receptor (beta chain) was sequenced in a study of response to subunit inactivated influenza vaccine. TCRdb called the RT-PCR reads again in MiXCR, with one record for every CDR3 protein. The sample has a few hundred thousand distinct CDR3 sequences; around 11% are singletons. The CDR3 extends over 16 amino acids. V was clipped by 6 bases and J by 0 bases; unmatched bases: 7. The sample was also linked to a second study, of T cells expressing NK-cell markers. As reported in that work: The cDNA for TCR beta came from 5'RACE template switching with UMIs. With respect to HCMV, most of the eight sequenced donors were seropositive, and one was seronegative.

The chain links TRBV12-3 or TRBV12-4 to TRBJ1-1; 10 bases are shared with TRBD1. This TCR came from a man in his forties or fifties who received an inactivated influenza vaccine. The sequenced sample was PBMCs from blood, obtained on the day of vaccination. CDR3 sequence (DNA): TGTGCCAGCAGCCGAGGGACAGGGGCACTGAACACTGAAGCTTTCTTT. It is translated as CASSRGTGALNTEAFF.